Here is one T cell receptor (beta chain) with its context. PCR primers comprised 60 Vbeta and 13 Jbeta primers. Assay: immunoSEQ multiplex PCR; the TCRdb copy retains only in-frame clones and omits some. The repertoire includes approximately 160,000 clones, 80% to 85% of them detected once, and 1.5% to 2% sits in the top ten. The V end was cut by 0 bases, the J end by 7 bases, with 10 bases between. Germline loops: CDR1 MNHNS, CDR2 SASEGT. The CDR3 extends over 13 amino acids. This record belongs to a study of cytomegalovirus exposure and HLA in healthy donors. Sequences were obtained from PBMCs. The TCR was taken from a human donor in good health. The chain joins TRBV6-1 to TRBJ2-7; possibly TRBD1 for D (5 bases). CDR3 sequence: CASSEAGQGEQYF. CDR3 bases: TGTGCCAGCAGTGAAGCAGGCCAGGGAGAGCAGTACTTC.